This TCR beta chain comes out of a study of blood T cell repertoires in COVID-19. Across the whole study: The study drew acute and convalescent COVID-19 samples from the United States, Italy and Spain. Nucleic acid was either cDNA or gDNA, and it came from T cells, B-cell-depleted T cells, or PBMCs.

The protocol was immunoSEQ multiplex PCR, while the TCRdb copy is restricted to in-frame clones and leaves out a portion. This table has 490,000 or so clones, approximately 90% appearing once. This clonotype was sampled from a woman in her thirties or forties who had recovered from COVID-19. The sample was PBMCs or T cells enriched from blood (not recorded which).

CDR3 nucleotides: TGTGCCAGCAGCCGAGCGGGAGAAGAGCAGTTCTTC. This translates into CASSRAGEEQFF. This chain uses TRBV7-2 with TRBJ2-1; 8 bases match TRBD2. CDR1 and CDR2 (germline): SGHTA, FQGNSA. The CDR3 length is 12 residues. The junction had 4 bases not matched to a gene; V was cut back by 5 bases and J by 10 bases.